This T cell receptor (beta chain) was retrieved from a study of radiation and T cells in renal cell carcinoma. Data came from immunoSEQ multiplex PCR; TCRdb stores just in-frame clones and leaves some out. The repertoire has 120,000 or so clones, 81% of them found once; the top ten carry under 6.5%. Regarding this clone: Its antigen remains unidentified.

V lost 1 base to trimming and J lost 1 base; unmatched junction nucleotides: 2. CDR1 is LNHNV, CDR2 YYDKDF, per germline (reference sequence). CDR3 length: 15 residues. Time point: blood 2 weeks post-SBRT. Treatment in this sample: 15 Gy SBRT to primary tumor, nephrectomy 4 weeks later. Study-level results: Without pretreatment biopsies, baseline tumor clonotype presence was undetermined.

V is TRBV15 and J is TRBJ2-7; 9 bases match TRBD1. The sequences come from blood, collected from a patient whose treatment included radiotherapy and nephrectomy. The sequence was obtained from a man between 45 and 60 years old with renal cell carcinoma. CDR3 nucleotide sequence: TGTGCCACCAGCAGAGCTGGGACAGGGTCCTACGAGCAGTACTTC. It translates to CATSRAGTGSYEQYF.